This T cell receptor (beta chain) comes out of a study of blood T cell repertoires in COVID-19. Libraries were prepared by immunoSEQ multiplex PCR; TCRdb keeps only in-frame clonotypes and omits some of them. The sample carries more than 350,000 clones, around 90% recorded once. The TCR was taken from a woman aged 25 to 39 with COVID-19, enrolled during active disease. The sequenced sample consisted of peripheral blood.

In nucleotides, the CDR3 is TGCGCCAGCAATTGTGATTGCGGGAGGAGCTCCTACAATGAGCAGTTCTTC. This encodes CASNCDCGRSSYNEQFF. The V and J genes are TRBV5-1 and TRBJ2-1, with 8 positions matching TRBD2. V was clipped by 6 bases and J by 0 bases; unmatched bases: 11. Looked up from germline, CDR1 is SGHRS and CDR2 is YFSETQ. The CDR3 length is 17 residues.